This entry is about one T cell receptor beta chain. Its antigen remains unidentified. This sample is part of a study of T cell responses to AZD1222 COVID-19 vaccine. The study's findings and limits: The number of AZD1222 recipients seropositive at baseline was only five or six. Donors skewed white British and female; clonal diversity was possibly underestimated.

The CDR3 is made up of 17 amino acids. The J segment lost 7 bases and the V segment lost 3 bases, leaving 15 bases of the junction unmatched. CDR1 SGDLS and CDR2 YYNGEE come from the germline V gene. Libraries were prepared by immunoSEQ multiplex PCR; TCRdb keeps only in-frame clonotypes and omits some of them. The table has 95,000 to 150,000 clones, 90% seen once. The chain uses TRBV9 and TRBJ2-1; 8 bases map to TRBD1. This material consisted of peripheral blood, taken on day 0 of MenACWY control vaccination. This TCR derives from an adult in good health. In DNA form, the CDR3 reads TGTGCCAGCAGCGGGTTCAGGCGGCAGGGGGCTTGGAATGAGCAGTTCTTC. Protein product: CASSGFRRQGAWNEQFF.